One sample yielded the 21 T cell receptor beta chains listed below, sequenced in a study of tumor and adjacent non-tumor tissue in lung cancer. The library came from three nested PCR rounds adapted from ARM-PCR protocols. TCRdb redid the calling of the multiplex PCR reads with MiXCR, one entry per CDR3 protein. In the table there are under 85,000 distinct CDR3 sequences, over 60% of which are singletons. This sample's RNA came from whole unsorted tissue. Distant lung tissue was collected more than 3 cm away from the tumor edge. Material for sequencing was distant non-tumor lung tissue. These receptors were collected from a man between 65 and 79 years old with non-small cell lung cancer.

Comments on this clonotype: Sequence at one end of the junction differs from germline and may be a read error. The genes are TRBV4-1 and TRBJ1-4, with TRBD1 as a possible D gene (6 bases). The CDR3 has 19 residues. From germline, CDR1 is MGHRA and CDR2 YSYEKL. As DNA, the CDR3 is TGTGCCAGCAGCCCCCGGTTGGCAGGGGAACTTTCAACTAATGAAAAACTGTTTTTT. This codes for CASSPRLAGELSTNEKLFF.

This clonotype was counted once. Since a much larger clone is just one base distant, this may be a read error. V and J are TRBV6-5 and TRBJ2-6; 8 nucleotides line up with TRBD2. CDR1 is MNHEY and CDR2 is SVGAGI in the germline V gene. Unmatched junction bases numbered 10, after V lost 6 bases and J lost 3 bases. This CDR3 is built from 17 residues. The CDR3 reads CASSLRSGSFGANVLTF. Written as DNA, the CDR3 is TGTGCCAGCAGCCTCCGCAGCGGGAGCTTTGGGGCCAACGTCCTGACTTTC.

This clonotype was recorded a few times. A read error may explain this, as a much larger clone is one base away. The chain employs TRBV7-9 and TRBJ1-6, with D unresolved. The CDR3 contains 20 residues. In germline, CDR1 is SEHNR, CDR2 FQNEAQ (reference sequence). CDR3 nucleotides: TGTGCCAGCAGCGTAGCCACCGGTTTCCCATATAGCTCCTATAATTCACCCTTCCACTTT. It codes for CASSVATGFPYSSYNSPFHF.

In the case of this clonotype: Germline and junction disagree at one end, which may indicate a read error. The rearrangement links TRBV29-1 to TRBJ2-1; TRBD2 is a possible D gene (5 bases). The CDR3 length is 14 residues. CDR1 and CDR2 from the germline V gene are SQVTM and ANQGSEA. The CDR3 loop is CSVELWSSYNEQLF. DNA for the CDR3: TGTAGCGTGGAGTTGTGGAGCTCCTACAATGAGCAGCTCTTC.

As concerns this clonotype: Its ends do not fully match the called genes, so a read error is possible. The CDR3 DNA reads as TGTGCTAGCAGTACGGACAGTACTAACTATGGCTACACCTTC. Protein: CASSTDSTNYGYTF. The J gene is TRBJ1-2, the V gene TRBV6-2 or TRBV6-3; possibly TRBD1 for D (6 bases). Germline CDR1 reads MNHEY; CDR2 reads SVGEGT. The CDR3 is made up of 14 amino acids.

The chain uses TRBV20-1 and TRBJ2-1; TRBD2 matches 8 bases. The CDR3 sequence is 15 residues long. V gave up 4 bases and J gave up 4 bases; unmatched junction bases: 9. Germline CDR1 DFQATT, CDR2 SNEGSKA (reference sequence). The CDR3 is CSAMGNGRGYNEQFF. The CDR3 bases are TGCAGTGCTATGGGGAACGGGAGGGGGTACAATGAGCAGTTCTTC.

This clonotype was seen many times. CDR3 sequence (DNA): TGCGCCAGCAGCCAAGTGGGACCAATTAATGGCTACACCTTC. Translating gives CASSQVGPINGYTF. J is TRBJ1-2 and V is TRBV4-1; perhaps TRBD1 as D (5 bases). Trimming removed 1 base from V and 6 bases from J, with 12 bases in between. Germline CDR1 MGHRA, CDR2 YSYEKL. The CDR3 sequence is 14 residues long.

Comments on this clonotype: One junction end disagrees with the germline gene, perhaps due to a read error. This chain connects TRBV5-6 to TRBJ2-5; D is perhaps TRBD1 or TRBD2 (6 bases each). Germline values: CDR1 SGHDT, CDR2 YYEEEE. This CDR3 has 15 residues. CDR3 sequence (DNA): TGTGCTAGCAGCTTGAGGCGACTAGGGGGAGAGACCCGGTACTTC. It translates to CASSLRRLGGETRYF.

Comments on this clonotype: The junction shows a germline mismatch at one end, possibly a read error. The V call is TRBV29-1, the J call TRBJ2-1; TRBD1 aligns across 8 bases. This CDR3 region has 12 residues. CDR1 SQVTM and CDR2 ANQGSEA come from the germline V gene. CDR3: CSIERQGTEQSF. The CDR3 region has the DNA TGCAGCATTGAAAGACAGGGGACTGAGCAGTCCTTC.

A note on this clonotype: At one boundary the junction diverges from the germline segment, which might be a read error. The chain uses TRBV29-1 and TRBJ2-3, with D possibly TRBD2 on 7 matching bases. CDR1 is SQVTM and CDR2 is ANQGSEA in the germline V gene. The CDR3 has 16 residues. The DNA for the CDR3 is TGCAGCGTCGAAGGGTCGGGGGGCCCCTTTTCGGGTATGCAGTATTTT. It is translated as CSVEGSGGPFSGMQYF.

About this clonotype itself: The missing conserved phenylalanine or tryptophan at the end of this CDR3 makes a read error likely. The V call is TRBV29-1, the J call TRBJ2-5; weak D call: TRBD1 (6 bases). V lost 6 bases and J lost 2, with 13 bases in between. The CDR3 totals 13 residues. Germline CDR1 and CDR2: SQVTM and ANQGSEA. The CDR3 sequence is CSVTDRLQETQYL. In nucleotides, the CDR3 is TGCAGCGTCACCGACAGGTTACAAGAGACCCAGTACCTC.

Of note for this clonotype: Here the CDR3 omits its conserved ending phenylalanine or tryptophan, so a read error is the likely source. V and J are TRBV12-3 or TRBV12-4 and TRBJ2-5, with 8 bases that match TRBD2. Unmatched junction bases numbered 29, after V lost 6 bases and J lost 8 bases. The CDR3 has 20 amino acids. CDR3: CASRKSDHPASGLPQDTQYI. CDR3 nucleotides: TGTGCCAGCAGAAAGAGCGACCACCCTGCTAGCGGGCTTCCCCAGGATACCCAGTACATC.

About this clonotype: Possible read error: a much larger clone is one base away. The chain employs TRBV6-5 and TRBJ1-2, with D hard to call. This CDR3 has 14 residues. From germline, CDR1 is MNHEY and CDR2 SVGAGI. CDR3 nucleotide sequence: TGTGCCAGCAGATACTCAATTCGGGGAGGGGGCTACACCTTC. Its translation: CASRYSIRGGGYTF.

Comments on this clonotype: A much larger clone sits a single nucleotide away, making a read error possible. The genes are TRBV10-1 and TRBJ2-7; 9 bases line up with TRBD1. Per germline, CDR1 WNHNN and CDR2 SYGVQD (reference sequence). This CDR3 region has 16 residues. The CDR3 coding sequence is TGCGCCAACAGTGAGTCGAAGACAGGGGGAAGGTGCGAGCAGTACTTC. It translates to CANSESKTGGRCEQYF.

The chain joins TRBV29-1 to TRBJ1-2; TRBD1 matches 9 bases. CDR1 SQVTM and CDR2 ANQGSEA come from the germline V gene. The CDR3 totals 16 residues. CDR3 in DNA: TGCAGTGTCATCCCGGGACAGGGAACGAGAGTCTATGGCTACACCTTC. Translation gives CSVIPGQGTRVYGYTF.

This clonotype was seen a few times. A read error may produce the germline difference seen at one junction end. J is TRBJ1-4 and V is TRBV12-3 or TRBV12-4, with a weak D call TRBD1 (5 bases). CDR3 length equals 15 residues. The CDR3 coding sequence is TGTGCCAGCAGCGTACAGGCAGGGAATAATGGAAAACCGTTTTTT. This encodes CASSVQAGNNGKPFF.

With regard to this clonotype: At one end the junction does not follow the germline gene, possibly because of a read error. J is TRBJ2-1 and V is TRBV11-1; D call uncertain. The germline V gene has CDR1 SGHAT and CDR2 FQDESV (reference sequence). The length of the CDR3 is 14 residues. The CDR3 DNA is TGTGCCGGCAGCCATCTTTCGGTCTACAATGAGCAGTTCTTC. Its protein is CAGSHLSVYNEQFF.

About this clonotype: A much larger clone lies one base from this, so it may be a read error. The chain links TRBV12-3 or TRBV12-4 to TRBJ2-5; 9 nucleotides align to TRBD2. With 1 base clipped from V and 13 bases from J, the junction kept 16 bases outside the gene matches. The CDR3 covers 16 residues. CDR3 residues: CASSLVSGGLRIARYF. The CDR3 bases are TGTGCCAGCAGTTTAGTCAGCGGGGGGCTCCGGATCGCCCGGTACTTC.

Worth noting for this clonotype: The junction does not match germline at one end; this may be a read error. The chain has TRBV10-3 and TRBJ2-2; TRBD2 might be the D (6 bases). Per the germline V gene, CDR1 is ENHRY and CDR2 is SYGVKD. This CDR3 region has 15 residues. The CDR3 is CAEPASAQNTGKLFF. CDR3 bases: TGTGCCGAGCCGGCTAGCGCTCAGAACACCGGGAAGCTGTTTTTT.

For this clonotype: The germline gene is not matched at one end of the junction; a read error may be the cause. J is TRBJ1-5 and V is TRBV6-1; D might be TRBD1 (5 bases). This CDR3 spans 14 amino acids. CDR1 MNHNS and CDR2 SASEGT come from the germline V gene. CDR3 sequence reads: CVSSGGAGNKKQHF. Here the CDR3 DNA reads TGTGTCAGCAGTGGAGGGGCGGGCAATAAGAAACAGCATTTT.

There are many counts of this clonotype. The chain joins TRBV6-6 to TRBJ2-7; D is unresolved. The CDR3 length is 17 residues. Per germline, CDR1 MNHNY and CDR2 SVGAGI (reference sequence). The V and J ends lost 2 bases and 2 bases respectively, with 19 bases between them. CDR3 amino acids: CASSYLERVRRTYEQYF. The CDR3 nucleotides read TGTGCCAGCAGTTACCTTGAACGGGTCAGGCGAACCTACGAGCAGTACTTC.